A selection of T cell receptor beta chains follows, all from one sample in a study of blood T cell repertoires in COVID-19. Here immunoSEQ multiplex PCR was the method, and the copy in TCRdb shows in-frame clones only, minus some. This sample has about 300,000 clones, with around 89% found just once. Source material: peripheral blood. The source is a woman in her 30s who had recovered from COVID-19. Each CDR3 is given with its conserved first and last residue. A D gene is named only where the DNA matches it firmly. Expanded clones get a size class; other rows say once, few or many, or leave the size out.

TRBJ2-7	-	-	TRBV19	TGTGCCAGTAGTGGCTGGGACTCGACCTACGAGCAGTACTTC	CASSGWDSTYEQYF
TRBJ1-5	-	-	TRBV23-1	TGCGCCAGCAGTCAGCAACAGGGTTACGAGAGCAATCAGCCCCAGCATTTT	CASSQQQGYESNQPQHF
TRBJ2-3	-	-	TRBV11-3	TGTGCCAGCAGCGAGCCGTCCACAGATACGCAGTATTTT	CASSEPSTDTQYF
TRBJ1-4	-	-	TRBV10-3	TGTGCCATCAGTGAGGACGGGGGGGAAAAACTGTTTTTT	CAISEDGGEKLFF
TRBJ2-1	TRBD2	-	TRBV4-3	TGCGCCAGCAGCCAAGTAGTCCTCCTAGCGGGGGTCTACAATGAGCAGTTCTTC	CASSQVVLLAGVYNEQFF
TRBJ2-5	-	-	TRBV5-1	TGCGCCAGCAGCCCCCGGGACACCGGGGAGACCCAGTACTTC	CASSPRDTGETQYF
TRBJ1-4	TRBD1	-	TRBV7-2	TGTGCCAGCAGCTTAGCCCAGGGGGCTAATGAAAAACTGTTTTTT	CASSLAQGANEKLFF
TRBJ2-6	-	-	TRBV7-9	TGTGCCAGCAGCTCGAGAGGGTCTGGGGCCAACGTCCTGACTTTC	CASSSRGSGANVLTF
TRBJ1-1	TRBD1	-	TRBV5-4	TGTGCCAGCAGCTTGGGAACAGGGGGCTTGGGCACTGAAGCTTTCTTT	CASSLGTGGLGTEAFF
TRBJ1-2	TRBD1	-	TRBV28	TGTGCCAGCAGACCGGGACAGTACTATGGCTACACCTTC	CASRPGQYYGYTF
TRBJ1-2	-	few	TRBV19	TGTGCCAGTAGTATAGAAAACACAGGCTATGGCTACACCTTC	CASSIENTGYGYTF
TRBJ2-1	TRBD2	-	TRBV4-2	TGTGCCAGCAGCCAAGAAAGGCTAGCGGGGGGGCTTGGTGAGCAGTTCTTC	CASSQERLAGGLGEQFF
TRBJ1-2	TRBD1	-	TRBV9	TGTGCCAGCAGCGTAGCCCCACAGGGGGCGGACTATGGCTACACCTTC	CASSVAPQGADYGYTF
TRBJ2-7	-	-	TRBV7-2	TGTGCCAGCAGCCCATCCACAGGTTTGGGCTACGAGCAGTACTTC	CASSPSTGLGYEQYF
TRBJ1-2	-	-	TRBV27	TGTGCCAGCAGTTTAGGGGGCTTCTATGGCTACACCTTC	CASSLGGFYGYTF
TRBJ2-7	-	-	TRBV6-6	TGTGCCAGCAGTTACCCGGGACACGACTACGAGCAGTACTTC	CASSYPGHDYEQYF
TRBJ1-4	-	-	TRBV5-1	TGCGCCAGCAGCTTGGTCTCCGGCGCGGCTGAAAAACTGTTTTTT	CASSLVSGAAEKLFF
TRBJ1-1	TRBD1	-	TRBV10-3	TGTGCCATCAGTGACCTTGAGGGGGCGGCTTTCTTT	CAISDLEGAAFF
TRBJ1-1	-	-	TRBV11-2	TGTGCCAGCAGCTTAAATGGGGAGACTGAAGCTTTCTTT	CASSLNGETEAFF
TRBJ1-4	-	-	TRBV5-1	TGCGCCAGGGGATACAGGGTTTCGGCAACTAATGAAAAACTGTTTTTT	CARGYRVSATNEKLFF
TRBJ2-5	TRBD1	-	TRBV11-3	TGTGCCAGCAGCTTCGGGGGACAGGCGCAAGAGACCCAGTACTTC	CASSFGGQAQETQYF
TRBJ1-2	TRBD1	-	TRBV5-4	TGTGCCAGCAGCTCGGGACAGGGGACATCTAACTATGGCTACACCTTC	CASSSGQGTSNYGYTF
TRBJ1-2	-	-	TRBV5-1	TGCGCCAGCAGCTTAACAGGTTCGAACTATGGCTACACCTTC	CASSLTGSNYGYTF
TRBJ2-1	TRBD1	-	TRBV24-1	TGTGCCACCAGTGCCCGGGACAGGGACAATGAGCAGTTCTTC	CATSARDRDNEQFF
TRBJ2-1	-	-	TRBV6-2/TRBV6-3	TGTGCCAGCAGCCCCTTTTACAATGAGCAGTTCTTC	CASSPFYNEQFF
TRBJ1-4	-	-	TRBV28	TGTGCCAGCAGTCCCCCAGGAGGGGATAATGAAAAACTGTTTTTT	CASSPPGGDNEKLFF
TRBJ1-6	-	few	TRBV5-5	TGTGCCAGCAGCTTGGATAGGGGCGTGGGACCCCTCCACTTT	CASSLDRGVGPLHF
TRBJ2-1	-	-	TRBV25-1	TGTGCCAGCAGTCGGGGGAGCCCCTACAATGAGCAGTTCTTC	CASSRGSPYNEQFF
TRBJ1-1	TRBD1	-	TRBV7-2	TGTGCCAGCAGCTGGGGACAGGGGGCGGGGAGCACTGAAGCTTTCTTT	CASSWGQGAGSTEAFF
TRBJ2-2	-	-	TRBV19	TGTGCCAGTAGTTACGGGTTCTACACGAAGGACACCGGGGAGCTGTTTTTT	CASSYGFYTKDTGELFF
TRBJ1-4	TRBD1	-	TRBV19	TGTGCCAGCCGGACAGGGTACGGAACTAATGAAAAACTGTTTTTT	CASRTGYGTNEKLFF
TRBJ2-7	TRBD2	few	TRBV2	TGTGCCAGTGGACTAGCGGGGGGGCAGGGGCCCTACGAGCAGTACTTC	CASGLAGGQGPYEQYF
TRBJ1-4	-	-	TRBV30	TGTGCCTGGAGTCTAACCCGCGTGGAAAAACTGTTTTTT	CAWSLTRVEKLFF
TRBJ2-5	-	-	TRBV13	TGTGCCAGCAGCAAGGGGGGGGAGACCCAGTACTTC	CASSKGGETQYF
TRBJ1-3	-	-	TRBV5-5	TGTGCCAGCAGCTCCCCGGGGGGTGGAAACACCATATATTTT	CASSSPGGGNTIYF
TRBJ2-7	-	-	TRBV10-3	TGTGCCATCAGTGAATTCCTAGCCCTTGAGCAGTACTTC	CAISEFLALEQYF
TRBJ1-1	TRBD1	-	TRBV6-2/TRBV6-3	TGTGCCAGCAGTTACCCATTACAGGGGGCCAGCACTGAAGCTTTCTTT	CASSYPLQGASTEAFF
TRBJ2-5	TRBD1	-	TRBV5-1	TGCGCCAGCAGCTACCAACCATACAACAGGGGGTTATCGAGGGAGACCCAGTACTTC	CASSYQPYNRGLSRETQYF
TRBJ2-7	-	-	TRBV19	TGTGCCAGTAGTATATTGTTTTTGGGGGGCGAGCAGTACTTC	CASSILFLGGEQYF
TRBJ2-3	-	-	TRBV11-2	TGTGCCAGCAGCTTACATCCGGGCGGGATCGATCATTTT	CASSLHPGGIDHF
TRBJ2-7	-	-	TRBV29-1	TGCAGCGTTGAAGATGGGGGCCTCGAGCAGTACTTC	CSVEDGGLEQYF
TRBJ2-3	TRBD2	-	TRBV13	TGTGCCAGCAGCTCGGCTGGACTAGCGGGGGAACAGGATACGCAGTATTTT	CASSSAGLAGEQDTQYF
TRBJ1-3	-	-	TRBV4-3	TGCGCCAGCAGCCAAGAGGGACTAGGGGTTTCTGGAAACACCATATATTTT	CASSQEGLGVSGNTIYF
TRBJ2-1	-	-	TRBV11-2	TGTGCCAGCAGCACCCACAAGAATGAGCAGTTCTTC	CASSTHKNEQFF
TRBJ2-7	-	-	TRBV30	TGTGCCTGGAGAACAGACAGGTTCCGCTACGAGCAGTACTTC	CAWRTDRFRYEQYF
TRBJ1-1	TRBD1	-	TRBV11-3	TGTGCCAGCAGCGGGGACAGGGCCACTGAAGCTTTCTTT	CASSGDRATEAFF
TRBJ1-4	TRBD1	-	TRBV15	TGTGCCACCAGCAGAGGATGGCAGGGGGCTGAGAGGACTGAAAAACTGTTTTTT	CATSRGWQGAERTEKLFF
TRBJ1-6	-	-	TRBV19	TGTGCCAGTAGTATCCAGGGTAGGAATTCACCCCTCCACTTT	CASSIQGRNSPLHF
TRBJ2-5	-	-	TRBV21-1	TGTGCCAGCACCGGGAGGGAAACAGGGAGGAAGGAGACCCAGTACTTC	CASTGRETGRKETQYF
TRBJ2-2	-	-	TRBV5-1	TGCGCCAGCAGCCCGGGAGATGGCAGGGTACGCACCGGGGAGCTGTTTTTT	CASSPGDGRVRTGELFF